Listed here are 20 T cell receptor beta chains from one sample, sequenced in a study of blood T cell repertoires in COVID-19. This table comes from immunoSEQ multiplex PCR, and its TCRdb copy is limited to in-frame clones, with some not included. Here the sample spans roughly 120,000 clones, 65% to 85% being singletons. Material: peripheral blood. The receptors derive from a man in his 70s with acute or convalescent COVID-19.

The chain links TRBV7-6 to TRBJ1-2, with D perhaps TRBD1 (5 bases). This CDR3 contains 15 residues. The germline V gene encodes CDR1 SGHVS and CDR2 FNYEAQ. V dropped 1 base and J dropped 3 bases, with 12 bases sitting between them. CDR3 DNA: TGTGCCAGCAGCTTAGGAAGGGGAAGGGACTATGGCTACACCTTC. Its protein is CASSLGRGRDYGYTF.

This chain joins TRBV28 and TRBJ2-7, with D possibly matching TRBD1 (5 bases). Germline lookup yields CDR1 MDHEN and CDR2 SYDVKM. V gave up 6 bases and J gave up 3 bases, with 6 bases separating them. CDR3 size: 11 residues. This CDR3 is CASRGHYEQYF. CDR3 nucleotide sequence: TGTGCCAGCAGGGGGCACTACGAGCAGTACTTC.

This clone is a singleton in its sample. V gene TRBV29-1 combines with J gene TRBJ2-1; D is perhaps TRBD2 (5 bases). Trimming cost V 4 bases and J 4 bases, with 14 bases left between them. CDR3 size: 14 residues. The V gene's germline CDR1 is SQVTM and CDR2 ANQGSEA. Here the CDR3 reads CSVARGKRYNEQFF. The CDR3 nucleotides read TGCAGCGTTGCACGGGGTAAAAGATACAATGAGCAGTTCTTC.

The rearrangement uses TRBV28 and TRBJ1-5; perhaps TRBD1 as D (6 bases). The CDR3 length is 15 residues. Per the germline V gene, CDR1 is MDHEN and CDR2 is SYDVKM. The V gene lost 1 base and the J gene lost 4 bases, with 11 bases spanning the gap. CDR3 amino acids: CASSLSLQGNQPQHF. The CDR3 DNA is TGTGCCAGCAGTTTATCACTACAGGGTAATCAGCCCCAGCATTTT.

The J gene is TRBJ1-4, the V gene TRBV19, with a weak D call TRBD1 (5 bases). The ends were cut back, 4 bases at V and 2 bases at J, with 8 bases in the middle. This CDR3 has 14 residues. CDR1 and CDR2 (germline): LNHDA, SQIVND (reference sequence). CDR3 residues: CASSSGDTNEKLFF. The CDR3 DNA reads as TGTGCCAGTAGTAGCGGGGACACTAATGAAAAACTGTTTTTT.

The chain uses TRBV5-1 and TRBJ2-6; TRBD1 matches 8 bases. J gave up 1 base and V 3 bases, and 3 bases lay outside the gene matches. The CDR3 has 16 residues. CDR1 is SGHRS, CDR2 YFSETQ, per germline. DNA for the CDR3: TGCGCCAGCAGCTGGACAGGGTTGTCTGGGGCCAACGTCCTGACTTTC. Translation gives CASSWTGLSGANVLTF.

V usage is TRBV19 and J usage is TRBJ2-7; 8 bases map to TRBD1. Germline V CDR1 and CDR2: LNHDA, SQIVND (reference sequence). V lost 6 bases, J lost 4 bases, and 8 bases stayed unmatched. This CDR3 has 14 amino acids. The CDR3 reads CASSPGQVLYEQYF. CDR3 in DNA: TGTGCCAGTAGCCCGGGACAGGTGCTATACGAGCAGTACTTC.

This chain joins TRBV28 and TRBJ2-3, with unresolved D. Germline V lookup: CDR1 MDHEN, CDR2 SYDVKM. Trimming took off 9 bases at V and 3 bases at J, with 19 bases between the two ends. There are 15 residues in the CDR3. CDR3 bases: TGTGCCAGTAAAAGGAGCCCTACGGAGACAGATACGCAGTATTTT. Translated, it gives CASKRSPTETDTQYF.

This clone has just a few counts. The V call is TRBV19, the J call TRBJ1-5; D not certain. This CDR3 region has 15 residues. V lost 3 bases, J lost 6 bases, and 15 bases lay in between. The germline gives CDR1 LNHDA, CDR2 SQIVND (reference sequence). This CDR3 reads CASSMGGAGVQPQHF. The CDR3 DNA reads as TGTGCCAGTAGTATGGGAGGAGCCGGGGTTCAGCCCCAGCATTTT. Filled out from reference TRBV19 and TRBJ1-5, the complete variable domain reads DGGITQSPKYLFRKEGQNVTLSCEQNLNHDAMYWYRQDPGQGLRLIYYSQIVNDFQKGDIAEGYSVSREKKESFPLTVTSAQKNPTAFYLCASSMGGAGVQPQHFGDGTRLSIL.

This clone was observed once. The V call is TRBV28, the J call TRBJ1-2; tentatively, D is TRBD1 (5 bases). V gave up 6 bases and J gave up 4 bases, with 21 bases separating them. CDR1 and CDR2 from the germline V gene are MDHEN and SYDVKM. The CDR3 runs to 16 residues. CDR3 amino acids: CASSPEAGFVGYGYTF. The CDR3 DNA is TGTGCCAGCAGCCCTGAGGCAGGGTTTGTTGGCTATGGCTACACCTTC.

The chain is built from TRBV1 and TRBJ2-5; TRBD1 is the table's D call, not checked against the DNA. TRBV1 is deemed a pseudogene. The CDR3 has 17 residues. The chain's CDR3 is CTSRQPKMTGSIATQYF. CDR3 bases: TGCACCAGCAGACAACCCAAGATGACAGGGTCTATAGCGACCCAGTACTTC.

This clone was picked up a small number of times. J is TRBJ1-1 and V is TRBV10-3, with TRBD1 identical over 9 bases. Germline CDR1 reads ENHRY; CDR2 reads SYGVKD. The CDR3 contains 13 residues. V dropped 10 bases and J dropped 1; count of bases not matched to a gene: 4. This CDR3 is CATQGQGNTEAFF. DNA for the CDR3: TGTGCCACGCAGGGACAGGGGAACACTGAAGCTTTCTTT.

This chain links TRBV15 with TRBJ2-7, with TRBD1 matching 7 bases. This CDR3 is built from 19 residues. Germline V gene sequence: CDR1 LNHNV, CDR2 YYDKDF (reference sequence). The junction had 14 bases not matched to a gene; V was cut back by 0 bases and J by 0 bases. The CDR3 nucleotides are TGTGCCACCAGCAGAGATCTCCCAACCCTGACAGGGTCCTCCTACGAGCAGTACTTC. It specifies CATSRDLPTLTGSSYEQYF.

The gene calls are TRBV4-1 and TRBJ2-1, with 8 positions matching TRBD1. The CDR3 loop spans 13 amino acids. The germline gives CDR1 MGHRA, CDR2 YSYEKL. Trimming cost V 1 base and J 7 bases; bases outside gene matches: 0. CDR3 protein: CASSQGTGNEQFF. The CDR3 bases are TGCGCCAGCAGCCAAGGGACAGGGAATGAGCAGTTCTTC.

CDR3 coding DNA: TGTGCCATCAGTGAAGCTCCTACTAGCACAGATACGCAGTATTTT. It translates to CAISEAPTSTDTQYF. The chain uses TRBV10-3 and TRBJ2-3; D uncertain. This CDR3 comprises 15 residues. Germline V gene lookup returns CDR1 ENHRY and CDR2 SYGVKD. V was pared by 3 bases and J by 0 bases, with 10 bases between.

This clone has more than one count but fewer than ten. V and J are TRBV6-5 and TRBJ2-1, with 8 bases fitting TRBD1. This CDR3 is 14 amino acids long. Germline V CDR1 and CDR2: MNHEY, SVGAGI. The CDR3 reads CASERNRGYNEQFF. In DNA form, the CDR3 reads TGTGCTAGTGAACGGAACAGGGGGTACAATGAGCAGTTCTTC.

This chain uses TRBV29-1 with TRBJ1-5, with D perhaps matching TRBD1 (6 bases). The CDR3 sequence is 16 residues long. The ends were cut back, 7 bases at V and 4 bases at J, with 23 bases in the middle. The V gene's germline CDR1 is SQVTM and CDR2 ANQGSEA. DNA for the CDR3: TGCAGCGCCTTCGCTGGTGGGAGGGGGACGAATCAGCCCCAGCATTTT. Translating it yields CSAFAGGRGTNQPQHF.

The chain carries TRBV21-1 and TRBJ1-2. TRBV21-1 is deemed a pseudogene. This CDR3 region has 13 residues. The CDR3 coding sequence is TGTGCCAGCAGCAATCCCGGTCTCTATGGCTACACCTTC. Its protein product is CASSNPGLYGYTF.

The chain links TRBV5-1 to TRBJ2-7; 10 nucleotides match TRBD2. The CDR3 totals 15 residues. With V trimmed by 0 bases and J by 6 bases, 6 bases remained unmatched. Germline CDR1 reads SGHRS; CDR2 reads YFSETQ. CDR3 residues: CASSLASGGAREQYF. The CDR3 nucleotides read TGCGCCAGCAGCTTGGCCAGCGGGGGGGCTCGCGAGCAGTACTTC.

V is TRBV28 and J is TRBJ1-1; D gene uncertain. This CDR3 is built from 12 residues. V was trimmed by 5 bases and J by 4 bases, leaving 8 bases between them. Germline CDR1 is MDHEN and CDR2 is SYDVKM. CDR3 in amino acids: CASSVQATEAFF. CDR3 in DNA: TGTGCCAGCAGTGTTCAGGCCACTGAAGCTTTCTTT.